Listed here are 24 T cell receptor beta chains from one sample, sequenced in a study of long-term antiretroviral therapy in people with HIV. Survey-level immunoSEQ v3.0 assays were run. Assay used: immunoSEQ multiplex PCR; TCRdb lists only in-frame clones, some missing. The sample has some 15,000 clones; around 89% are singletons. Sequenced here: unsorted PBMCs, sampled 6.9 years after starting antiretroviral therapy. The receptor set was obtained from a man between 45 and 60 years old with HIV.

The chain employs TRBV7-2 and TRBJ1-1, with D unclear. Trimming shortened V by 5 bases and J by 4 bases, and 8 bases separated the two germline ends. Germline CDR1 SGHTA, CDR2 FQGNSA. CDR3 length: 12 residues. The CDR3 nucleotides are TGTGCCAGCAGCATTACTGGCACTGAAGCTTTCTTT. Translation gives CASSITGTEAFF.

The chain has TRBV29-1 and TRBJ1-3, with D uncertain. The CDR3 length is 12 residues. Germline CDR1 is SQVTM and CDR2 is ANQGSEA. The CDR3 DNA is TGCTCCATCCTTGGCGGAAAAAACACCATATATTTT. It specifies CSILGGKNTIYF.

The chain has TRBV21-1 and TRBJ1-5. TRBV21-1 is reported as a pseudogene. The CDR3 loop spans 15 amino acids. The CDR3 spells CASSKMGRSNQPQHF. Here the CDR3 DNA reads TGTGCCAGCAGCAAAATGGGTAGGAGCAATCAGCCCCAGCATTTT.

The chain links TRBV21-1 to TRBJ2-1; the tabulated D call, TRBD2, remains unverified against the DNA. TRBV21-1 constitutes a pseudogene. CDR3 length: 11 amino acids. CDR3 DNA: TGTGCCAGCAGCACGGCGGGTGAGCAGTTCTTC. Translated, it gives CASSTAGEQFF.

This chain links TRBV21-1 with TRBJ2-7; TRBD2 is taken as the D call from the table, unchecked against the DNA. TRBV21-1 is tagged as a pseudogene. The CDR3 spans 16 residues. As DNA, the CDR3 is TGTGCCAGCAGCGACGGACTAGCGGGAAACTCCTACGAGCAGTACTTC. Its translation: CASSDGLAGNSYEQYF.

The V and J genes are TRBV30 and TRBJ2-2, with D perhaps TRBD2 (5 bases). CDR1 GTSNPN and CDR2 SVGIG come from the germline V gene (reference sequence). Deletions cut 0 bases from V and 8 bases from J, with 16 bases between. This CDR3 is built from 15 residues. This CDR3 is CAWSVLGPPRGELFF. The CDR3 nucleotides are TGTGCCTGGAGTGTACTAGGACCACCCCGAGGGGAGCTGTTTTTT.

The V and J genes are TRBV29-1 and TRBJ2-5, with D hard to call. V was trimmed by 1 base and J by 0 bases, leaving 3 bases between them. CDR1 is SQVTM, CDR2 ANQGSEA, per germline. This CDR3 is 12 amino acids long. The chain's CDR3 is CSVEVYQETQYF. For the CDR3, the DNA is TGCAGCGTTGAAGTCTACCAAGAGACCCAGTACTTC.

The chain links TRBV5-4 to TRBJ2-1; the D is unclear. CDR1 and CDR2 (germline): SGHNT, YYREEE (reference sequence). Trimming shortened V by 1 base and J by 2 bases, and 4 bases separated the two germline ends. The CDR3 length is 13 residues. Written as DNA, the CDR3 is TGTGCCAGCAGCTTGCCACCCTACAATGAGCAGTTCTTC. It is translated as CASSLPPYNEQFF.

This chain links TRBV7-9 with TRBJ2-7, with D perhaps given as TRBD1 or TRBD2 (5 bases each). Deletions cut 6 bases from V and 8 bases from J, with 14 bases between. The germline V gene has CDR1 SEHNR and CDR2 FQNEAQ (reference sequence). The CDR3 has 12 residues. In nucleotides, the CDR3 is TGTGCCAGCAGTCGGGACCTTTTGAAGCAGTACTTC. Its translation is CASSRDLLKQYF.

The CDR3 protein is CSPGMGETQYF. The CDR3 DNA follows: TGCAGTCCAGGCATGGGTGAGACCCAGTACTTC. The chain is built from TRBV20-1 and TRBJ2-5, with unresolved D. The CDR3 length is 11 residues. The germline gives CDR1 DFQATT, CDR2 SNEGSKA (reference sequence). The ends were cut back, 8 bases at V and 5 bases at J, with 12 bases in the middle.

The chain's CDR3 is CASSRGGEQFF. CDR3 DNA sequence: TGTGCCAGCAGCAGAGGTGGGGAGCAGTTCTTC. The V call is TRBV7-3, the J call TRBJ2-1; D call uncertain. CDR1 SGHTA and CDR2 FQGTGA come from the germline V gene. This CDR3 has 11 amino acids. V shed 5 bases and J shed 10 bases, with 9 bases lying between them.

This chain connects TRBV5-4 to TRBJ1-2, with 10 bases fitting TRBD1. Germline CDR1 SGHNT, CDR2 YYREEE (reference sequence). There are 18 residues in the CDR3. With 7 bases clipped from V and 5 bases from J, the junction kept 20 bases outside the gene matches. Written as DNA, the CDR3 is TGTGCCAGCGGGGTGGGGCAGACAGGGGGCCATCCAGAGTATGGCTACACCTTC. Protein: CASGVGQTGGHPEYGYTF.

This sequence joins TRBV6-5 and TRBJ1-1; 8 bases agree with TRBD1. J was trimmed by 10 bases and V by 6 bases; bases with no gene match: 4. The CDR3 extends over 11 amino acids. Germline V gene sequence: CDR1 MNHEY, CDR2 SVGAGI. The CDR3 sequence: CASSKDRVAFF. DNA for the CDR3: TGTGCCAGCAGCAAGGACAGGGTAGCTTTCTTT.

V gene TRBV10-3 combines with J gene TRBJ1-5; TRBD1 matches 9 bases. Germline trimming cut 0 bases from V and 7 bases from J; bases unmatched to any gene: 4. Germline V gene data show CDR1 as ENHRY and CDR2 as SYGVKD. The CDR3 length is 15 residues. The chain's CDR3 is CAISESGQGKQPQHF. In nucleotides, the CDR3 is TGTGCCATCAGTGAGTCGGGACAGGGTAAGCAGCCCCAGCATTTT.

This sequence joins TRBV7-9 and TRBJ2-1; 7 nucleotides agree with TRBD2. The CDR3 covers 12 residues. Losses at the gene ends were 7 bases for V and 5 bases for J; bases not matched to a gene: 2. Looked up from germline, CDR1 is SEHNR and CDR2 is FQNEAQ (reference sequence). CDR3: CASTGGNNEQFF. CDR3 DNA sequence: TGTGCCAGCACGGGAGGAAACAATGAGCAGTTCTTC.

CDR3 sequence: CSVESLSSGSYNEQFF. The CDR3 nucleotides read TGCAGCGTTGAGTCCCTTTCTAGCGGGTCCTACAATGAGCAGTTCTTC. The genes are TRBV29-1 and TRBJ2-1, with TRBD2 matching over 8 bases. The CDR3 consists of 16 residues. Germline V gives CDR1 SQVTM, CDR2 ANQGSEA. The ends lost 3 bases at V and 1 base at J; junction bases unmatched: 8.

The chain combines TRBV7-6 with TRBJ1-1, with TRBD1 identical over 8 bases. Germline lookup yields CDR1 SGHVS and CDR2 FNYEAQ. The junction had 4 bases not matched to a gene; V was cut back by 2 bases and J by 2 bases. The CDR3 has 15 amino acids. The CDR3 DNA sequence: TGTGCCAGCAGCTTACGGGCAGGGGGCAACACTGAAGCTTTCTTT. This gives the protein CASSLRAGGNTEAFF.

This sequence joins TRBV5-4 and TRBJ2-5, with 8 bases that match TRBD1. CDR1 SGHNT and CDR2 YYREEE come from the germline V gene (reference sequence). The ends lost 3 bases at V and 3 bases at J; junction bases unmatched: 4. This CDR3 region has 14 residues. Here the CDR3 reads CASSSTGAKETQYF. CDR3 sequence (DNA): TGTGCCAGCAGCTCGACAGGGGCGAAAGAGACCCAGTACTTC.

The CDR3 nucleotides are TGCAGCGTTCGAGGGGGCAGTCAGGCAGATACGCAGTATTTT. It is translated as CSVRGGSQADTQYF. V gene TRBV29-1 combines with J gene TRBJ2-3; 7 nucleotides line up with TRBD1. V lost 5 bases and J lost 4; bases outside the gene matches: 9. Germline CDR1 and CDR2: SQVTM and ANQGSEA. This CDR3 has 14 residues.

The V gene is TRBV9, the J gene TRBJ2-7; TRBD1 aligns across 7 bases. The germline CDR1 and CDR2 sequences are SGDLS and YYNGEE. V trimming: 4 bases; J trimming: 3 bases; junction bases outside the gene matches: 10. The CDR3 runs to 15 residues. The CDR3 here is CASSPQDRVNYEQYF. The CDR3 DNA follows: TGTGCCAGCAGCCCCCAAGACAGGGTCAACTACGAGCAGTACTTC.

The chain employs TRBV7-8 and TRBJ2-3; D remains ambiguous. V was pared by 5 bases and J by 2 bases, with 14 bases between. Germline assignment: CDR1 SGHVS and CDR2 FQNEAQ. The CDR3 is made up of 15 amino acids. The CDR3 DNA reads TGTGCCAGCAGCCCTGACTCACATGCCACAGATACGCAGTATTTT. Its translation: CASSPDSHATDTQYF.

This chain joins TRBV13 and TRBJ2-7, with 11 bases lining up with TRBD2. After removal of 4 bases from V and 7 bases from J, the junction contained 9 bases not matched to a gene. Germline CDR1 reads PRHDT; CDR2 reads FYEKMQ (reference sequence). The CDR3 length is 15 residues. The CDR3 protein is CASSSIAGGPVEQYF. The CDR3 DNA follows: TGTGCCAGCAGCTCCATAGCGGGAGGGCCAGTAGAGCAGTACTTC.

Worth noting for this clone: One end of the junction fails to match germline, which may point to a read error. This rearrangement joins TRBV7-7 to TRBJ2-7; TRBD1 agrees at 7 bases. The germline V gene has CDR1 SSHAT and CDR2 FNYEAQ (reference sequence). The CDR3 totals 13 residues. The chain's CDR3 is CASSFDRVHEQYF. In DNA form, the CDR3 reads TGTGCTAGCAGCTTCGACAGGGTCCACGAGCAGTACTTC. The full variable domain, with the rest looked up from reference TRBV7-7 and TRBJ2-7, is GAGVSQSPRYKVTKRGQDVTLRCDPISSHATLYWYQQALGQGPEFLTYFNYEAQPDKSGLPSDRFSAERPEGSISTLTIQRTEQRDSAMYRCASSFDRVHEQYFGPGTRLTVT.

This chain connects TRBV28 to TRBJ1-4; D is unclear. Trimming stripped 6 bases from V and 7 bases from J, with 15 bases between. Germline CDR1 and CDR2: MDHEN and SYDVKM. This CDR3 is 14 amino acids long. The DNA for the CDR3 is TGTGCCAGCAGCTCGGACGGCGCATTTGAAAAACTGTTTTTT. It is translated as CASSSDGAFEKLFF.